This T cell receptor beta chain was sequenced in a study of shared clonotypes between healthy human individuals. Turning to the study itself: Per donor, CD8 memory used one plate, CD8 naive used two, CD4 memory used three and CD4 naive used three.

The CDR3 loop spans 16 amino acids. Germline-derived CDR1 and CDR2 are SGHRS and YFSETQ. V dropped 4 bases and J dropped 4; count of bases not matched to a gene: 5. As originally analysed: Filtering differed because ImmunoSEQ produced junction-only sequences that carried no quality scores. Repertoires were generated with immunoSEQ multiplex PCR, while TCRdb's copy carries only in-frame clones and drops some. V and J calls and clone size come straight from that table; D and trimming were deduced from the DNA. Of millions of clones in the sample, 85% to 95% were seen once. CD45RO-negative, CCR7-selected cells formed the naive CD8 fraction, which excluded terminally differentiated effector memory CD45RA+ cells.

Material for sequencing was naive CD8+ T cells from PBMCs. This chain links TRBV5-1 with TRBJ2-3; TRBD2 matches 14 bases. The receptor comes from a man between 18 and 29 years old in good health. Some clones in this sample may be carry-over from other donors' samples. CDR3 in DNA: TGCGCCAGCAGCAGGGGACTAGCGGGAGTTGCAGATACGCAGTATTTT. Its translation: CASSRGLAGVADTQYF.